This T cell receptor (beta chain) was sequenced during a study of blood T cell repertoires in COVID-19. Study-wide context: The origin of the acute and convalescent COVID-19 samples was the United States, Italy and Spain. T cells, B-cell-depleted T cells, or PBMCs provided the cDNA or gDNA that served as material.

V gave up 7 bases and J gave up 1 base, with 10 bases separating them. The CDR3 contains 13 residues. CDR1 is MDHEN, CDR2 SYDVKM, per germline. Profiled with immunoSEQ multiplex PCR; TCRdb holds only in-frame clones, not every one. The table has 180,000 or so clones, approximately 89% seen once. Categorization into cohorts depended on clinical history that participants reported. What the recovered Cohort 3 donors had was two negative PCRs, clearance, or symptom resolution. The chain links TRBV28 to TRBJ1-1; D is unresolved. The TCR sequence derives from a woman between 18 and 29 years old who had recovered from COVID-19. What was sequenced was PBMCs or T cells enriched from blood (not recorded which). CDR3 sequence (DNA): TGTGCCAGCATCCCTCCGGGGAACACTGAAGCTTTCTTT. This codes for CASIPPGNTEAFF.